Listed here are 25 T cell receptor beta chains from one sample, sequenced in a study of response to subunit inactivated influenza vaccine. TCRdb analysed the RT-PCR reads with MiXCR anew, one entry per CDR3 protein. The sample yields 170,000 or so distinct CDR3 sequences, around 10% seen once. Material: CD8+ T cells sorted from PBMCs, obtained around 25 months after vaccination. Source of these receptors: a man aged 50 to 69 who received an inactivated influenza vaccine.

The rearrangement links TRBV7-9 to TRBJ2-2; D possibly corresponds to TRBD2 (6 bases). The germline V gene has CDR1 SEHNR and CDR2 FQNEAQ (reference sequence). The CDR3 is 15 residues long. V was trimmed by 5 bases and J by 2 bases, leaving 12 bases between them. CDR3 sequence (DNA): TGTGCCAGCAGCCCCAGACTAGAAAACACCGGGGAGCTGTTTTTT. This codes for CASSPRLENTGELFF. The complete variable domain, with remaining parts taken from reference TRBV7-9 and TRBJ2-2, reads DTGVSQNPRHKITKRGQNVTFRCDPISEHNRLYWYRQTLGQGPEFLTYFQNEAQLEKSRLLSDRFSAERPKGSFSTLEIQRTEQGDSAMYLCASSPRLENTGELFFGEGSRLTVL.

CDR3 coding DNA: TGTGCCAGCAGCTCCGGACAGGCGCTCACTATAGATACGCAGTATTTT. Protein product: CASSSGQALTIDTQYF. The genes are TRBV7-2 and TRBJ2-3; 7 nucleotides match TRBD1. J was trimmed by 5 bases and V by 4 bases; bases with no gene match: 12. This CDR3 has 16 amino acids. Germline V gene lookup returns CDR1 SGHTA and CDR2 FQGNSA.

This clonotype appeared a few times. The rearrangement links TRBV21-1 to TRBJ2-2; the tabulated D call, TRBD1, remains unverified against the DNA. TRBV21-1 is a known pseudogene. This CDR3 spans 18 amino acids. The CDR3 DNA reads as TGTGCCAGCAGAGGTTTTCACGACGTACCCGGGGGCACCGGGGAGCTGTTTTTT. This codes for CASRGFHDVPGGTGELFF.

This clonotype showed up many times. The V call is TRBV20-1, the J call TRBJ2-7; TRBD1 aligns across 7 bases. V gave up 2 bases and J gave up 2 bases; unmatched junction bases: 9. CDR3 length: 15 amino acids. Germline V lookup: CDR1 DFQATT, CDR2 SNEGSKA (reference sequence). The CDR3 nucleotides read TGCAGTGCTAGACCCTCGACAGGGAGTGCCTACGAGCAGTACTTC. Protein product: CSARPSTGSAYEQYF.

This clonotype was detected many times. DNA of the CDR3: TGTGCCACAGACCGGGGGGGGGACTTTTCCGAGCAGTACTTC. This sequence encodes CATDRGGDFSEQYF. The chain recombines TRBV28 with TRBJ2-7, with 8 bases lining up with TRBD2. V shed 10 bases, J shed 6 bases, and the junction held 14 bases outside the gene matches. The germline V gene encodes CDR1 MDHEN and CDR2 SYDVKM. The CDR3 has 14 amino acids.

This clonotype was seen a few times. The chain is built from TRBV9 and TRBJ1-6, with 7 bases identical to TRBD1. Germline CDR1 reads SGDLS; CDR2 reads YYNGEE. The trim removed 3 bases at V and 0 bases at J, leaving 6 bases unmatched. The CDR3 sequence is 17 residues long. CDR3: CASSGDSLLSYNSPLHF. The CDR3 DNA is TGTGCCAGCAGCGGGGACAGTTTGCTCTCCTATAATTCACCCCTCCACTTT.

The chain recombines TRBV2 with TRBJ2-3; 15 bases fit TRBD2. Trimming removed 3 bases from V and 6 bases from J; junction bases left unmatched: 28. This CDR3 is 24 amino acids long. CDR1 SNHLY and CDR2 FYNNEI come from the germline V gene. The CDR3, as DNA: TGTGCCAGCAGTGACCCCAGGGATGACGGGACTAGCGGGAGGATGGATCGGATGGTCGATACGCAGTATTTT. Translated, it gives CASSDPRDDGTSGRMDRMVDTQYF.

CDR3 nucleotide sequence: TGTGCCAGCAGCGTAGATAGCCACATTCAGTACTTC. This translates into CASSVDSHIQYF. The chain links TRBV9 to TRBJ2-4; D unresolved. Germline CDR1 and CDR2: SGDLS and YYNGEE. The CDR3 runs 12 residues. V lost 0 bases, J lost 8 bases, and 6 bases lay in between.

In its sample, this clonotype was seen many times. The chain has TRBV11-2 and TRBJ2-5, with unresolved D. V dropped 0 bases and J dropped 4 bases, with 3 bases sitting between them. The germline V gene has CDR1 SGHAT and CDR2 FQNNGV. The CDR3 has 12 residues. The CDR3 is CASSLERETQYF. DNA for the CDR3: TGTGCCAGCAGCTTAGAACGAGAGACCCAGTACTTC.

CDR3 amino acids: CASGGLLKRETQYF. CDR3 DNA: TGTGCCAGCGGCGGCCTCCTTAAAAGAGAGACCCAGTACTTC. The V call is TRBV12-3 or TRBV12-4, the J call TRBJ2-5, with D uncertain. The CDR3 is made up of 14 amino acids. The V gene lost 8 bases and the J gene lost 4 bases, with 17 bases spanning the gap.

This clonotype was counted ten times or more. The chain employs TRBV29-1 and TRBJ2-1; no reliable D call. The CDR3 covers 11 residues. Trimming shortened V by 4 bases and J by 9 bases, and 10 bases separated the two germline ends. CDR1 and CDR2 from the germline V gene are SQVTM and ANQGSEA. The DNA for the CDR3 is TGCAGCGTTGGAGTAATCACTGAGCAGTTCTTC. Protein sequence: CSVGVITEQFF.

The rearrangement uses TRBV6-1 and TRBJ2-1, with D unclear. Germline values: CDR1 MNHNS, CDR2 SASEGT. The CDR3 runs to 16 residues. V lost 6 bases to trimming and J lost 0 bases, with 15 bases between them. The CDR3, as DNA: TGTGCCAGCAGCTCTCTACAGTTGGGCTCCTACAATGAGCAGTTCTTC. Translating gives CASSSLQLGSYNEQFF.

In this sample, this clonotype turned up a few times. Written as DNA, the CDR3 is TGTGCCAGCAGCCCGACAGGTACCTCCTACAATGAGCAGTTCTTC. Protein: CASSPTGTSYNEQFF. The chain couples TRBV27 to TRBJ2-1, with D perhaps TRBD1 (6 bases). Germline CDR1 and CDR2: MNHEY and SMNVEV (reference sequence). Trimming cost V 6 bases and J 0 bases, with 12 bases left between them. The CDR3 extends over 15 amino acids.

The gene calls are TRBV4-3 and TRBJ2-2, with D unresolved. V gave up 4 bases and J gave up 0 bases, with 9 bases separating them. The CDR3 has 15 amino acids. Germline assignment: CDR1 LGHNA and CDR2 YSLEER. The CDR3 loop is CASSLVDANTGELFF. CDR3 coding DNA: TGCGCCAGCAGCCTAGTTGATGCGAACACCGGGGAGCTGTTTTTT.

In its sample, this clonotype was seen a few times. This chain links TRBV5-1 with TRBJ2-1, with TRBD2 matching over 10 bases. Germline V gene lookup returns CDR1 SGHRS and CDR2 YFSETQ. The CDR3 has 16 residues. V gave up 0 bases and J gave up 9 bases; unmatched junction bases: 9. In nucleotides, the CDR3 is TGCGCCAGCAGCTTGGGTTTAGCGGGAGGAGAGGGTGAGCAGTTCTTC. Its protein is CASSLGLAGGEGEQFF.

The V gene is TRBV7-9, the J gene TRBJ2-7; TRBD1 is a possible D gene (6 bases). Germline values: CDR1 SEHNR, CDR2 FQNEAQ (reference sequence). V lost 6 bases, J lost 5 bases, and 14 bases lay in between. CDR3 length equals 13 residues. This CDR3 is CASRPLDSHEQYF. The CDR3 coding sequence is TGTGCCAGCAGACCCCTGGACAGCCACGAGCAGTACTTC.

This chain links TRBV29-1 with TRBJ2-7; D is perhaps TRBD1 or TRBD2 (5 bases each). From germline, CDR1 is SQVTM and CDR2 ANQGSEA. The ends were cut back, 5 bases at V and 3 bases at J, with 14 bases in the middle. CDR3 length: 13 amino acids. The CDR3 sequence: CSVLRDGDYEQYF. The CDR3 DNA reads TGCAGCGTTCTTAGGGACGGCGACTACGAGCAGTACTTC.

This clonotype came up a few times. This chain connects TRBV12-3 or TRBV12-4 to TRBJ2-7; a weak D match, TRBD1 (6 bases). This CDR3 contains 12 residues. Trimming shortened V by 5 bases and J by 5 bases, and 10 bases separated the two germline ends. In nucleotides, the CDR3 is TGTGCCAGCAGTCGGACAGCTGACGAGCAGTACTTC. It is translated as CASSRTADEQYF.

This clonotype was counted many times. CDR3 region: CASSYSPLDEQFF. CDR3 sequence (DNA): TGTGCCAGCAGTTACTCTCCCCTGGATGAGCAGTTCTTC. The gene calls are TRBV6-6 and TRBJ2-1, with unresolved D. CDR3 length: 13 residues. V was shortened by 0 bases and J by 8 bases, with 8 bases between the two germline ends. Germline CDR1 MNHNY, CDR2 SVGAGI (reference sequence).

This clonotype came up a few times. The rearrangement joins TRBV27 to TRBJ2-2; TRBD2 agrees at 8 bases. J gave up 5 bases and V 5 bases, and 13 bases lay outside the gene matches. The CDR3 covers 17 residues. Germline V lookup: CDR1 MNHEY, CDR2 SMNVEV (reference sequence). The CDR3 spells CASSPAYSGIVTGELFF. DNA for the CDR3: TGTGCCAGCAGTCCAGCCTATAGCGGGATAGTTACCGGGGAGCTGTTTTTT.

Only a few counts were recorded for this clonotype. CDR3 nucleotide sequence: TGTGCCAGCGCGGTCCCAGGGCAGGTACAAGAGACCCAGTACTTC. Translating gives CASAVPGQVQETQYF. J is TRBJ2-5 and V is TRBV27; a weak D match, TRBD1 (5 bases). This CDR3 comprises 15 residues. Germline V gene sequence: CDR1 MNHEY, CDR2 SMNVEV (reference sequence). V lost 8 bases and J lost 2, with 18 bases in between.

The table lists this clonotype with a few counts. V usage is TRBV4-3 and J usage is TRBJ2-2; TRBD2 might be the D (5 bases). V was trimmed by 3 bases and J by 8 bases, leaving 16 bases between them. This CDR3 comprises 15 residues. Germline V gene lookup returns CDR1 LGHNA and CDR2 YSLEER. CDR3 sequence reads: CASSHDLGSWGELFF. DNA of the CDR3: TGCGCCAGCAGCCATGACTTAGGGAGTTGGGGGGAGCTGTTTTTT.

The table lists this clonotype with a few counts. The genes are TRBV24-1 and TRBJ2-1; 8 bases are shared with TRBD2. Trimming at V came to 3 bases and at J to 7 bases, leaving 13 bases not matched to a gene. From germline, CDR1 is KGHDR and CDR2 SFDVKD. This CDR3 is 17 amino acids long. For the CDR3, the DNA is TGTGCCACCAGTGATCCGAGAGCGGGGGTTCAGGGAAATGAGCAGTTCTTC. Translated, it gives CATSDPRAGVQGNEQFF.

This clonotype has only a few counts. For the CDR3, the DNA is TGTGCCAGCAGTCCCCTTGGGGAGCGGGGGTCTCCCACAGATACGCAGTATTTT. It specifies CASSPLGERGSPTDTQYF. The V gene is TRBV6-2 or TRBV6-3, the J gene TRBJ2-3, with TRBD2 matching 8 bases. The CDR3 is made up of 18 amino acids. Trimming took 5 bases from V and 2 from J; bases not matched to a gene: 15. Germline loops: CDR1 MNHEY, CDR2 SVGEGT.

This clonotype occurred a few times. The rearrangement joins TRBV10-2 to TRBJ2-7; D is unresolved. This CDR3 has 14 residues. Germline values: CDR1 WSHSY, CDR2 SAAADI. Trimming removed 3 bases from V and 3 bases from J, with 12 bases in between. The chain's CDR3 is CASSDLGPIYEQYF. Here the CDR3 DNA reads TGCGCCAGCAGTGATCTAGGACCCATCTACGAGCAGTACTTC.